These 21 T cell receptor beta chains originate from one sample sequenced in a study of T cell changes during pregnancy in multiple sclerosis. Repertoires were generated with immunoSEQ multiplex PCR, while TCRdb's copy carries only in-frame clones and drops some. The repertoire has 70,000 or so clones, about 90% of them found once; the top ten carry 0.29%. The starting material was CD4+ T cells from peripheral blood mononuclear cells, obtained after pregnancy. These receptors all come from a female donor with multiple sclerosis, enrolled in a pregnancy study.

The chain combines TRBV27 with TRBJ1-1; perhaps TRBD1 as D (6 bases). V lost 1 base and J lost 3, with 12 bases in between. There are 15 residues in the CDR3. Germline lookup yields CDR1 MNHEY and CDR2 SMNVEV (reference sequence). The CDR3 protein is CASSLWWGPDTEAFF. Here the CDR3 DNA reads TGTGCCAGCAGTTTATGGTGGGGGCCGGACACTGAAGCTTTCTTT.

V is TRBV30 and J is TRBJ1-4, with 7 nucleotides matching TRBD1. CDR1 is GTSNPN, CDR2 SVGIG, per germline (reference sequence). With V trimmed by 7 bases and J by 0 bases, 8 bases remained unmatched. The CDR3 runs to 15 residues. The CDR3 DNA reads TGTGCCTCACCGGCAGGGGGGACAACTAATGAAAAACTGTTTTTT. Amino acids: CASPAGGTTNEKLFF.

This clone was detected only once. The V call is TRBV27, the J call TRBJ2-7, with D unclear. V was pared by 3 bases and J by 2 bases, with 11 bases between. The CDR3 is made up of 14 amino acids. Germline CDR1 MNHEY, CDR2 SMNVEV (reference sequence). The CDR3 DNA is TGTGCCAGCAGTTTTTCAGTGACACCCTACGAGCAGTACTTC. Translated: CASSFSVTPYEQYF.

The V and J genes are TRBV9 and TRBJ2-3, with TRBD2 matching 7 bases. The ends lost 0 bases at V and 4 bases at J; junction bases unmatched: 8. The CDR3 is 16 residues long. Per the germline V gene, CDR1 is SGDLS and CDR2 is YYNGEE. DNA of the CDR3: TGTGCCAGCAGCGTAGGAGGACTAGAAAACCCAGATACGCAGTATTTT. Its protein is CASSVGGLENPDTQYF.

This rearrangement joins TRBV7-9 to TRBJ1-1, with D tentatively TRBD1 (6 bases). Germline V gene data show CDR1 as SEHNR and CDR2 as FQNEAQ (reference sequence). The ends were cut back, 5 bases at V and 5 bases at J, with 15 bases in the middle. The CDR3 length is 14 residues. The CDR3 region is CASSNTGLGTEAFF. The CDR3 DNA reads as TGTGCCAGCAGCAATACAGGGTTGGGGACTGAAGCTTTCTTT.

The genes are TRBV14 and TRBJ2-7; maybe TRBD2 (6 bases). This CDR3 has 13 amino acids. CDR1 is SGHDN, CDR2 FVKESK, per germline. V was cut by 5 bases and J by 7 bases, with 15 bases left in between. CDR3 sequence: CASSGRYGWEQYF. Here the CDR3 DNA reads TGTGCCAGCAGCGGGAGGTACGGGTGGGAGCAGTACTTC.

The rearrangement uses TRBV7-8 and TRBJ1-3; the D is unclear. Germline V gene lookup returns CDR1 SGHVS and CDR2 FQNEAQ. This CDR3 contains 14 residues. V dropped 8 bases and J dropped 0 bases, with 11 bases sitting between them. CDR3 DNA: TGTGCCAGCCACGAAGGGAGCTCTGGAAACACCATATATTTT. Translating it yields CASHEGSSGNTIYF. The full variable domain, with the rest looked up from reference TRBV7-8 and TRBJ1-3, is GAGVSQSPRYKVAKRGQDVALRCDPISGHVSLFWYQQALGQGPEFLTYFQNEAQLDKSGLPSDRFFAERPEGSVSTLKIQRTQQEDSAVYLCASHEGSSGNTIYFGEGSWLTVV.

The genes are TRBV6-5 and TRBJ1-1; D gene ambiguous. Trimming cost V 6 bases and J 4 bases, with 9 bases left between them. The CDR3 extends over 12 amino acids. Germline assignment: CDR1 MNHEY and CDR2 SVGAGI. Written as DNA, the CDR3 is TGTGCCAGCAGAGGAGTCATCACTGAAGCTTTCTTT. This codes for CASRGVITEAFF.

The chain links TRBV18 to TRBJ1-2; TRBD1 matches at 10 bases. The CDR3 runs to 16 residues. Germline V gene data show CDR1 as KGHSH and CDR2 as LQKENI. V shed 3 bases, J shed 8 bases, and the junction held 12 bases outside the gene matches. The CDR3 sequence: CASSPLTGGEMWGYTF. CDR3 coding DNA: TGTGCCAGCTCACCCTTGACAGGGGGCGAAATGTGGGGCTACACCTTC.

The J gene is TRBJ2-3, the V gene TRBV6-8; 9 bases align to TRBD2. The CDR3 runs to 16 residues. V dropped 5 bases and J dropped 4; count of bases not matched to a gene: 10. From germline, CDR1 is MNHGY and CDR2 SAAAGT. The CDR3: CASSPPLAGFADTQYF. The CDR3 DNA is TGTGCCAGCAGTCCCCCCCTAGCGGGGTTCGCAGATACGCAGTATTTT.

In DNA, the CDR3 is TGTGCCAGCTCACCAAACAGGCAAGAGACCCAGTACTTC. Amino acids: CASSPNRQETQYF. V usage is TRBV18 and J usage is TRBJ2-5; weak D call: TRBD1 (5 bases). V shed 2 bases and J shed 2 bases, with 6 bases lying between them. CDR1 KGHSH and CDR2 LQKENI come from the germline V gene. The CDR3 consists of 13 residues.

The gene calls are TRBV6-1 and TRBJ1-5; TRBD1 is a possible D gene (5 bases). CDR1 is MNHNS and CDR2 is SASEGT in the germline V gene. Trimming cost V 4 bases and J 3 bases, with 7 bases left between them. This CDR3 comprises 13 residues. CDR3: CASSGQINQPQHF. CDR3 coding DNA: TGTGCCAGCAGTGGACAGATCAATCAGCCCCAGCATTTT.

The chain carries TRBV7-3 and TRBJ1-1, with a weak D call TRBD1 (5 bases). CDR1 SGHTA and CDR2 FQGTGA come from the germline V gene. This CDR3 spans 14 amino acids. Trimming took 5 bases from V and 4 from J, leaving 14 bases between them. This chain's CDR3 is CASSKGSGSTEAFF. The CDR3, as DNA: TGTGCCAGCAGCAAGGGGAGCGGGAGCACTGAAGCTTTCTTT.

The chain recombines TRBV28 with TRBJ1-2; D gene ambiguous. V dropped 2 bases and J dropped 8 bases, with 12 bases sitting between them. CDR1 is MDHEN and CDR2 is SYDVKM in the germline V gene. CDR3 size: 13 residues. Here the CDR3 reads CASSLPPAEGYTF. The DNA of the CDR3 is TGTGCCAGCAGTTTACCCCCGGCGGAAGGCTACACCTTC.

Here the CDR3 reads CASSGSGRTRYEQYF. DNA for the CDR3: TGTGCCAGCAGTGGTAGCGGGAGAACTCGCTACGAGCAGTACTTC. V and J are TRBV28 and TRBJ2-7, with TRBD2 matching over 9 bases. The CDR3 is made up of 15 amino acids. Per germline, CDR1 MDHEN and CDR2 SYDVKM. Trimming at V came to 5 bases and at J to 3 bases, leaving 8 bases not matched to a gene. Drawing the rest from reference TRBV28 and TRBJ2-7, the complete variable domain is DVKVTQSSRYLVKRTGEKVFLECVQDMDHENMFWYRQDPGLGLRLIYFSYDVKMKEKGDIPEGYSVSREKKERFSLILESASTNQTSMYLCASSGSGRTRYEQYFGPGTRLTVT.

The rearrangement uses TRBV15 and TRBJ2-7; 10 positions agree with TRBD1. This CDR3 has 15 residues. CDR1 and CDR2 from the germline V gene are LNHNV and YYDKDF (reference sequence). The V segment lost 1 base and the J segment 3 bases; nucleotides outside the gene matches: 3. CDR3 loop: CATSRGGQGFYEQYF. CDR3 in DNA: TGTGCCACCAGCAGAGGGGGACAGGGGTTCTACGAGCAGTACTTC.

The chain carries TRBV29-1 and TRBJ1-1; D is uncertain. Trimming shortened V by 5 bases and J by 0 bases, and 7 bases separated the two germline ends. Germline V gene data show CDR1 as SQVTM and CDR2 as ANQGSEA. The CDR3 sequence is 12 residues long. CDR3 loop: CSVLGMNTEAFF. CDR3 coding DNA: TGCAGCGTTCTCGGTATGAACACTGAAGCTTTCTTT.

This sequence joins TRBV27 and TRBJ2-7, with unresolved D. The CDR3 runs 14 residues. V was trimmed by 6 bases and J by 4 bases, leaving 16 bases between them. The germline CDR1 and CDR2 sequences are MNHEY and SMNVEV (reference sequence). The CDR3 here is CASRVLGGSYEQYF. The DNA for the CDR3 is TGTGCCAGCAGGGTCCTAGGCGGCTCTTACGAGCAGTACTTC.

The V gene is TRBV5-6, the J gene TRBJ2-5; weak D call: TRBD1 (5 bases). CDR1 and CDR2 (germline): SGHDT, YYEEEE. The CDR3 runs 14 residues. V lost 4 bases, J lost 2 bases, and 12 bases lay in between. The CDR3 region is CASSVVTVQETQYF. CDR3 nucleotides: TGTGCCAGCAGCGTGGTGACAGTTCAAGAGACCCAGTACTTC.

This chain links TRBV19 with TRBJ2-1, with 11 bases lining up with TRBD2. Germline V lookup: CDR1 LNHDA, CDR2 SQIVND (reference sequence). V shed 3 bases and J 0 bases; nucleotides not matched to a gene: 13. The CDR3 sequence is 20 residues long. The CDR3 nucleotides are TGTGCCAGTAGTATCAGGTACAGGGTAGCGGGGGGGTCCTCCTACAATGAGCAGTTCTTC. Residues: CASSIRYRVAGGSSYNEQFF.

This chain connects TRBV7-9 to TRBJ2-1; TRBD1 matches at 8 bases. The CDR3 is 11 residues long. V shed 5 bases and J 10 bases; nucleotides not matched to a gene: 1. In germline, CDR1 is SEHNR, CDR2 FQNEAQ (reference sequence). CDR3 residues: CASSRDREQFF. CDR3 nucleotide sequence: TGTGCCAGCAGCCGGGACAGGGAGCAGTTCTTC.